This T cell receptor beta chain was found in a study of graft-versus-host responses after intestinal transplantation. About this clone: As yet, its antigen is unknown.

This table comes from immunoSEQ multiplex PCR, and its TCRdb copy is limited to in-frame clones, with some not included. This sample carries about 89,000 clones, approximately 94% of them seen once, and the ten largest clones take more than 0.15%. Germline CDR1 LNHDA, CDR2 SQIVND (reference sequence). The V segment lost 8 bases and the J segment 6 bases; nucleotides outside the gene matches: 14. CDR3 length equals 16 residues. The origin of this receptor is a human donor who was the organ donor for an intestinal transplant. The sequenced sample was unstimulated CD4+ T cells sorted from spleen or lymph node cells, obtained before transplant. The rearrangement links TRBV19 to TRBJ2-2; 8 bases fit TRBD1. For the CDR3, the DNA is TGTGCCAGTCGACTTTTTGGACAGGGTTGGGCCGGGGAGCTGTTTTTT. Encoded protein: CASRLFGQGWAGELFF.